This T cell receptor (beta chain) was recorded in a study of blood T cell repertoires in COVID-19. J was trimmed by 4 bases and V by 4 bases; bases with no gene match: 6. Germline CDR1 is MDHEN and CDR2 is SYDVKM. The CDR3 loop spans 15 amino acids. Original processing notes: Estimates of nucleated cell counts were drawn from the amplification of reference gene primers. Repertoires were generated with immunoSEQ multiplex PCR, while TCRdb's copy carries only in-frame clones and drops some. D and trimming come from the DNA, and the V and J calls and clone size come from that table. The table has about 220,000 clones, approximately 79% seen once; the top ten hold 5.1%.

The TCR sequence derives from a human donor in a cohort sampled during active COVID-19. V usage is TRBV28 and J usage is TRBJ1-5; 8 bases are a match to TRBD1. The sequenced material came from peripheral blood. The DNA of the CDR3 is TGTGCCAGCAGTTCTCAGGGGGCTGGAAATCAGCCCCAGCATTTT. It is translated as CASSSQGAGNQPQHF.